The 27 T cell receptor beta chains listed next were all sequenced from one sample in a study of blood T cell repertoires in COVID-19. Using immunoSEQ multiplex PCR, the repertoire was profiled, and TCRdb retains in-frame clones only, with some absent. This table has around 160,000 clones, around 80% appearing once. The sequenced sample consisted of peripheral blood. Receptors were obtained from a man in his sixties with active or convalescent COVID-19.

This clone was counted once. This chain joins TRBV6-2 or TRBV6-3 and TRBJ2-7, with TRBD2 as a possible D gene (5 bases). Germline V CDR1 and CDR2: MNHEY, SVGEGT. The CDR3 is 16 amino acids. V was shortened by 2 bases and J by 5 bases, with 19 bases between the two germline ends. DNA for the CDR3: TGTGCCAGCAGTTACCGGCCTGCGGGTCGGGGTAACGAGCAGTACTTC. This translates into CASSYRPAGRGNEQYF.

The count of this clone is one. V usage is TRBV6-5 and J usage is TRBJ1-6; no definite D call. The length of the CDR3 is 13 residues. With 2 bases removed from V and 15 bases from J, the gap between germline ends came to 14 bases. Germline V gene sequence: CDR1 MNHEY, CDR2 SVGAGI. CDR3 protein: CASSYSLESRLHF. CDR3 sequence (DNA): TGTGCCAGCAGTTACAGTTTGGAGTCGCGCCTCCACTTT.

With respect to this clone: Since no conserved phenylalanine or tryptophan closes the CDR3, a read error is the likely cause. The V call is TRBV6-5, the J call TRBJ1-4; 11 nucleotides line up with TRBD1. This CDR3 spans 14 amino acids. Trimming took 6 bases from V and 10 from J; bases not matched to a gene: 7. The germline V gene has CDR1 MNHEY and CDR2 SVGAGI. The CDR3 DNA sequence: TGTGCCAGCAGGTTGGACAGGGGGCCCGGAAAACTGTTTATT. Encoded protein: CASRLDRGPGKLFI.

The genes are TRBV7-9 and TRBJ2-1, with 9 nucleotides matching TRBD1. The CDR3 runs 15 residues. V shed 5 bases and J 4 bases; nucleotides not matched to a gene: 6. CDR1 is SEHNR and CDR2 is FQNEAQ in the germline V gene (reference sequence). CDR3 sequence reads: CASSATGTGYNEQFF. As DNA, the CDR3 is TGTGCCAGCAGCGCGACCGGGACAGGGTACAATGAGCAGTTCTTC.

This clone was seen many times. V usage is TRBV5-4 and J usage is TRBJ1-2, with 7 bases identical to TRBD1. The CDR3 has 14 residues. Germline lookup yields CDR1 SGHNT and CDR2 YYREEE (reference sequence). Trimming took 1 base from V and 4 from J; bases not matched to a gene: 4. CDR3 nucleotides: TGTGCCAGCAGCTTGACAGGGGCTCTCTATGGCTACACCTTC. Translation gives CASSLTGALYGYTF.

The chain recombines TRBV7-9 with TRBJ2-1; 7 positions agree with TRBD2. The CDR3 contains 16 residues. Losses at the gene ends were 3 bases for V and 10 bases for J; bases not matched to a gene: 15. Germline V gene lookup returns CDR1 SEHNR and CDR2 FQNEAQ (reference sequence). CDR3 protein: CASSFRRGSGWHEQFF. In DNA, the CDR3 is TGTGCCAGCAGCTTCAGGAGGGGTAGCGGGTGGCACGAGCAGTTCTTC.

The genes are TRBV10-3 and TRBJ2-7; the D gene is possibly TRBD1 (6 bases). The V end lost 2 bases, the J end lost 6 bases, and 11 bases lay between the germline ends. The germline V gene has CDR1 ENHRY and CDR2 SYGVKD. This CDR3 spans 13 amino acids. In DNA, the CDR3 is TGTGCCATCAGTGAGGGCAGGGGCGGCGAGCAGTACTTC. Amino acid sequence: CAISEGRGGEQYF.

This clone was seen just once. DNA for the CDR3: TGTGCCAGCAGCTACACAGGGATGGAGACCCAGTACTTC. It specifies CASSYTGMETQYF. The V call is TRBV7-7, the J call TRBJ2-5, with D tentatively TRBD1 (6 bases). V dropped 4 bases and J dropped 5 bases, with 11 bases sitting between them. The CDR3 runs 13 residues. CDR1 and CDR2 (germline): SSHAT, FNYEAQ (reference sequence).

V and J are TRBV18 and TRBJ2-7; D gene ambiguous. The V end was cut by 1 base, the J end by 4 bases, with 5 bases between. CDR1 is KGHSH and CDR2 is LQKENI in the germline V gene. The CDR3 is 12 residues long. The CDR3 is CASSPRVYEQYF. CDR3 DNA sequence: TGTGCCAGCTCACCACGAGTATACGAGCAGTACTTC.

V and J are TRBV11-2 and TRBJ2-5, with D uncertain. Per the germline V gene, CDR1 is SGHAT and CDR2 is FQNNGV. This CDR3 comprises 15 residues. V dropped 5 bases and J dropped 2 bases, with 15 bases sitting between them. CDR3 region: CASSVPLSRQETQYF. CDR3 DNA sequence: TGTGCCAGCAGCGTACCCCTCTCGCGGCAAGAGACCCAGTACTTC. Using reference TRBV11-2 and TRBJ2-5 for the parts outside the CDR3, the full variable domain is EAGVAQSPRYKIIEKRQSVAFWCNPISGHATLYWYQQILGQGPKLLIQFQNNGVVDDSQLPKDRFSAERLKGVDSTLKIQPAKLEDSAVYLCASSVPLSRQETQYFGPGTRLLVL.

The V call is TRBV5-4, the J call TRBJ1-6, with D perhaps matching TRBD1 (6 bases). Trimming cost V 1 base and J 8 bases, with 10 bases left between them. Germline V gene lookup returns CDR1 SGHNT and CDR2 YYREEE (reference sequence). The CDR3 has 14 residues. The CDR3: CASSLRGSDSPLHF. The CDR3 DNA sequence: TGTGCCAGCAGCTTGAGGGGGAGTGATTCACCCCTCCACTTT. Full variable domain (missing parts from reference TRBV5-4 and TRBJ1-6): ETGVTQSPTHLIKTRGQQVTLRCSSQSGHNTVSWYQQALGQGPQFIFQYYREEENGRGNFPPRFSGLQFPNYSSELNVNALELDDSALYLCASSLRGSDSPLHFGNGTRLTVT.

The genes are TRBV28 and TRBJ1-4, with D possibly TRBD1 on 6 matching bases. Trimming pared 6 bases from V and 7 bases from J, leaving 21 bases between. The CDR3 has 16 amino acids. Germline assignment: CDR1 MDHEN and CDR2 SYDVKM. The CDR3, as DNA: TGTGCCAGCAGCGCCCTCCCGGGACAACCTGGTGAAAAACTGTTTTTT. Its protein is CASSALPGQPGEKLFF.

The rearrangement joins TRBV5-1 to TRBJ2-5, with a possible D match to TRBD2 (7 bases). The V end lost 4 bases, the J end lost 5 bases, and 15 bases lay between the germline ends. CDR3 length: 14 residues. Germline CDR1 reads SGHRS; CDR2 reads YFSETQ. In nucleotides, the CDR3 is TGCGCCAGCAGCCTAAGGACAGCGGGGGAGACCCAGTACTTC. It is translated as CASSLRTAGETQYF. Variable domain in full (rest from reference TRBV5-1 and TRBJ2-5): KAGVTQTPRYLIKTRGQQVTLSCSPISGHRSVSWYQQTPGQGLQFLFEYFSETQRNKGNFPGRFSGRQFSNSRSEMNVSTLELGDSALYLCASSLRTAGETQYFGPGTRLLVL.

This sequence joins TRBV28 and TRBJ1-6; D is perhaps TRBD1 (6 bases). CDR3 size: 14 residues. V lost 5 bases and J lost 7, with 12 bases in between. Germline CDR1 MDHEN, CDR2 SYDVKM. The CDR3 coding sequence is TGTGCCAGCAGTATAGGACAGAGCAATTCACCCCTCCACTTT. It codes for CASSIGQSNSPLHF.

The genes are TRBV2 and TRBJ1-1, with 8 bases fitting TRBD1. CDR1 and CDR2 from the germline V gene are SNHLY and FYNNEI. The V and J ends lost 5 bases and 5 bases, in that order; junction bases with no gene match: 7. The length of the CDR3 is 14 residues. DNA of the CDR3: TGTGCCAGCAGTCCCACCCACAGGGGGACTGAAGCTTTCTTT. This codes for CASSPTHRGTEAFF. Full variable domain (remainder filled in from reference TRBV2 and TRBJ1-1): EPEVTQTPSHQVTQMGQEVILRCVPISNHLYFYWYRQILGQKVEFLVSFYNNEISEKSEIFDDQFSVERPDGSNFTLKIRSTKLEDSAMYFCASSPTHRGTEAFFGQGTRLTVV.

The J gene is TRBJ2-7, the V gene TRBV5-6; 10 nucleotides agree with TRBD1. Germline CDR1 reads SGHDT; CDR2 reads YYEEEE. The CDR3 totals 16 residues. After removal of 3 bases from V and 2 bases from J, the junction contained 8 bases not matched to a gene. CDR3 loop: CASSSPPGQGTYEQYF. The CDR3 bases are TGTGCCAGCAGCTCACCTCCGGGACAGGGGACCTACGAGCAGTACTTC.

The V call is TRBV10-3, the J call TRBJ1-3; TRBD1 aligns across 7 bases. The V and J ends lost 4 bases and 0 bases, in that order; junction bases with no gene match: 3. There are 15 residues in the CDR3. Germline assignment: CDR1 ENHRY and CDR2 SYGVKD. The chain's CDR3 is CAISGDSHSGNTIYF. CDR3 bases: TGTGCCATCAGTGGGGACAGCCACTCTGGAAACACCATATATTTT.

The rearrangement joins TRBV12-3 or TRBV12-4 to TRBJ2-3; possibly TRBD2 for D (5 bases). V lost 3 bases to trimming and J lost 6 bases, with 10 bases between them. The CDR3 loop spans 13 amino acids. CDR3 DNA: TGTGCCAGCAGTTTTGTGGGAGCCGATACGCAGTATTTT. Translated, it gives CASSFVGADTQYF.

The CDR3 loop is CSVHRGSSYNEQFF. The CDR3 bases are TGCAGCGTTCATAGAGGGAGCTCCTACAATGAGCAGTTCTTC. V is TRBV29-1 and J is TRBJ2-1; D perhaps matches TRBD2 (5 bases). There are 14 residues in the CDR3. Germline V gives CDR1 SQVTM, CDR2 ANQGSEA. V shed 5 bases and J shed 0 bases, with 11 bases lying between them.

This chain joins TRBV27 and TRBJ2-1; D is possibly TRBD1 (6 bases). Germline CDR1 and CDR2: MNHEY and SMNVEV (reference sequence). The V end lost 5 bases, the J end lost 3 bases, and 20 bases lay between the germline ends. CDR3 length: 17 residues. The CDR3 sequence is CASSQNYGQSFYNEQFF. The CDR3 nucleotides read TGTGCCAGCAGTCAAAATTACGGACAGTCCTTCTACAATGAGCAGTTCTTC.

This clone was detected only once. CDR3 coding DNA: TGTGCCAGCAGTGATGGAGGGCGGTATTATGAGCAGTTCTTC. This gives the protein CASSDGGRYYEQFF. J is TRBJ2-1 and V is TRBV2, with a possible D match to TRBD2 (6 bases). The CDR3 length is 14 residues. Germline V gene lookup returns CDR1 SNHLY and CDR2 FYNNEI. Trimming took off 3 bases at V and 8 bases at J, with 14 bases between the two ends.

This clone was seen more than once but under ten times. CDR3 coding DNA: TGTGCCATCAGGCTACAGGCAACGGTCACTGAAGCTTTCTTT. It specifies CAIRLQATVTEAFF. The chain carries TRBV10-3 and TRBJ1-1, with a possible D match to TRBD1 (5 bases). Looked up from germline, CDR1 is ENHRY and CDR2 is SYGVKD. Trimming removed 6 bases at V and 4 bases at J, with 15 bases between. The CDR3 covers 14 residues.

This clone was observed a handful of times. This chain uses TRBV3-1 (or the pseudogene TRBV3-2) with TRBJ1-2; tentatively, D is TRBD1 (6 bases). Deletions cut 2 bases from V and 4 bases from J, with 11 bases between. Germline values: CDR1 LGHDT, CDR2 YNNKEL (reference sequence). This CDR3 has 14 amino acids. For the CDR3, the DNA is TGTGCCAGCAGCCAACGGACAGCGGCCTATGGCTACACCTTC. As protein: CASSQRTAAYGYTF.

The sample holds a few counts of this clone. This rearrangement joins TRBV28 to TRBJ1-5; 8 bases agree with TRBD1. V dropped 4 bases and J dropped 0; count of bases not matched to a gene: 5. The CDR3 runs 16 residues. The germline V gene has CDR1 MDHEN and CDR2 SYDVKM. The CDR3 sequence: CASSSSGTGSNQPQHF. CDR3 bases: TGTGCCAGCAGTTCCTCCGGGACAGGTAGCAATCAGCCCCAGCATTTT.

This sequence joins TRBV27 and TRBJ1-3; D perhaps matches TRBD1 (6 bases). Germline V lookup: CDR1 MNHEY, CDR2 SMNVEV (reference sequence). CDR3 length: 15 residues. Trimming removed 5 bases from V and 4 bases from J, with 15 bases in between. This chain's CDR3 is CASSTLTGGGNTIYF. CDR3 coding DNA: TGTGCCAGCAGTACCTTGACAGGAGGAGGAAACACCATATATTTT.

With respect to this clone: One end of the junction fails to match germline, which may point to a read error. V is TRBV2 and J is TRBJ1-1, with TRBD1 as a possible D gene (5 bases). Germline assignment: CDR1 SNHLY and CDR2 FYNNEI. The CDR3 is made up of 11 amino acids. For the CDR3, the DNA is TGTGCCAGCATTGAATGGCAGGGTGCTTTCTTT. Translating it yields CASIEWQGAFF.

This clone showed up just once. The rearrangement links TRBV10-3 to TRBJ1-2; weak D call: TRBD1 (6 bases). V shed 6 bases and J shed 4 bases, with 9 bases lying between them. CDR1 is ENHRY and CDR2 is SYGVKD in the germline V gene. The CDR3 totals 12 residues. CDR3 in amino acids: CAIRDSLYGYTF. DNA of the CDR3: TGTGCCATCAGGGACAGCCTCTATGGCTACACCTTC.